The rows below give T cell receptor beta chains drawn from one sample of a study of blood T cell repertoires in COVID-19. Assay used: immunoSEQ multiplex PCR; TCRdb lists only in-frame clones, some missing. The table lists fewer than 250,000 clones, approximately 80% of them singletons. Sequenced: peripheral blood. These receptors all stem from a human donor in a cohort sampled during active COVID-19. CDR3s include the opening cysteine and the closing phenylalanine or tryptophan. The D gene is left open where the match is weak.

V: TRBV30
D: TRBD1
J: TRBJ1-5
DNA: TGTGCCTGGAGTTCTCCGGGGACAGGGGGTTATCAGCCCCAGCATTTT
CDR3: CAWSSPGTGGYQPQHF

V: TRBV27
D: TRBD1
J: TRBJ1-1
DNA: TGTGCCAGCAGTTTATCCGCAGGGGGGATCACTGAAGCTTTCTTT
CDR3: CASSLSAGGITEAFF

V: TRBV5-1
D: .
J: TRBJ2-3
DNA: TGCGCCAGCAGCTTCTTGTTAAGCACAGATACGCAGTATTTT
CDR3: CASSFLLSTDTQYF

V: TRBV5-4
D: TRBD1
J: TRBJ1-2
DNA: TGTGCCAGCAGCCCGCCGCCACCCCGGGACAGGGGAAACTATGGCTACACCTTC
CDR3: CASSPPPPRDRGNYGYTF

V: TRBV4-2
D: TRBD1
J: TRBJ1-4
DNA: TGTGCCAGCAGCCTACCGACAGGGAGAGAAAAACTGTTTTTT
CDR3: CASSLPTGREKLFF

V: TRBV5-1
D: .
J: TRBJ2-5
DNA: TGCGCCAGCAATCTAAATAAAGAGACCCAGTACTTC
CDR3: CASNLNKETQYF

V: TRBV14
D: .
J: TRBJ2-1
DNA: TGTGCCAGCAGCCAGGGGACCGGGAGTTACAATGAGCAGTTCTTC
CDR3: CASSQGTGSYNEQFF

V: TRBV6-6
D: .
J: TRBJ2-5
DNA: TGTGCCAGCAGTTATACCGACAGCCTCCTAGGGGAGACCCAGTACTTC
CDR3: CASSYTDSLLGETQYF

V: TRBV28
D: .
J: TRBJ2-2
DNA: TGTGCCGCCAAGCAGGGAGGTACCGGGGAGCTGTTTTTT
CDR3: CAAKQGGTGELFF

V: TRBV2
D: TRBD1
J: TRBJ2-7
DNA: TGTGCCAGCAGTAAGACAGGGTTCGACGAGCAGTACTTC
CDR3: CASSKTGFDEQYF

V: TRBV5-1
D: TRBD1
J: TRBJ2-6
DNA: TGCGCCAGTTGGACAGGGGGCGCCTCTGGGGCCAACGTCCTGACTTTC
CDR3: CASWTGGASGANVLTF

V: TRBV7-8
D: TRBD2
J: TRBJ2-1
DNA: TGTGCCAGCAGCATCACTAGCGGGGGATACAATGAGCAGTTCTTC
CDR3: CASSITSGGYNEQFF

V: TRBV24-1
D: .
J: TRBJ2-1
DNA: TGTGCCACCAGTGATATCCACTACAATGAGCAGTTCTTC
CDR3: CATSDIHYNEQFF

V: TRBV5-1
D: .
J: TRBJ2-5
DNA: TGCGCCAGCAGCCCGCAGGGGGGAGCAGAGACCCAGTACTTC
CDR3: CASSPQGGAETQYF

V: TRBV27
D: TRBD2
J: TRBJ2-1
DNA: TGTGCCAGCAGGGCGACTAGCGGGGTTTACAATGAGCAGTTCTTC
CDR3: CASRATSGVYNEQFF

V: TRBV7-2
D: TRBD1
J: TRBJ1-2
DNA: TGTGCCAGCAGCTCCGACAGGGTTGGAGGCTACACCTTC
CDR3: CASSSDRVGGYTF

V: TRBV19
D: TRBD1
J: TRBJ2-2
DNA: TGTGCCAGTAGTATCCTACGTGGACAGGGTAGGACCACCGGGGAGCTGTTTTTT
CDR3: CASSILRGQGRTTGELFF

V: TRBV5-1
D: .
J: TRBJ1-4
DNA: TGCGCCAGCAGCTTTTTAAGGCGGGAAAAACTGTTTTTT
CDR3: CASSFLRREKLFF

V: TRBV28
D: .
J: TRBJ1-5
DNA: TGTGCCAGCGGCAGTGGAGGAAGACCCCAGCATTTT
CDR3: CASGSGGRPQHF

V: TRBV9
D: .
J: TRBJ2-7
DNA: TGTGCCAGCAGACTCGGGAGTAGGGGATCCTACGAGCAGTACTTC
CDR3: CASRLGSRGSYEQYF

V: TRBV5-1
D: TRBD2
J: TRBJ2-1
DNA: TGCGCCAGCAGCCTTTCCGGGACTAGCGGGGGACACAATGAGCAGTTCTTC
CDR3: CASSLSGTSGGHNEQFF

V: TRBV7-9
D: TRBD1
J: TRBJ2-5
DNA: TGTGCCAGCAGCGTAAGACAGGGGGCGAGTGGGGAGACCCAGTACTTC
CDR3: CASSVRQGASGETQYF

V: TRBV5-1
D: .
J: TRBJ1-1
DNA: TGCGCCAGCAGCTTGGCTTCGGGCACTGAAGCTTTCTTT
CDR3: CASSLASGTEAFF

V: TRBV7-8
D: .
J: TRBJ2-5
DNA: TGTGCCAGCAGCGGGGAGGCTAGTTTCGGGCAGACCCAGTACTTC
CDR3: CASSGEASFGQTQYF

V: TRBV3-1/TRBV3-2
D: .
J: TRBJ1-2
DNA: TGTGCCAGCAGCTACTATACCGGGACTCCATACACCTTC
CDR3: CASSYYTGTPYTF

V: TRBV3-1/TRBV3-2
D: .
J: TRBJ1-2
DNA: TGTGCCAGCAGCCCCCGAGGGGGGGACTATGGCTACACCTTC
CDR3: CASSPRGGDYGYTF

V: TRBV11-3
D: .
J: TRBJ2-3
DNA: TGTGCCAGCAGCTTAGATCCAGGGGCAGATACGCAGTATTTT
CDR3: CASSLDPGADTQYF

V: TRBV6-5
D: TRBD1
J: TRBJ2-3
DNA: TGTGCCAGCAGGTCGGGACAGACAGATACGCAGTATTTT
CDR3: CASRSGQTDTQYF

V: TRBV7-8
D: TRBD1
J: TRBJ1-2
DNA: TGTGCCAGCAGCGTGGGGACAGCAAACTATGGCTACACCTTC
CDR3: CASSVGTANYGYTF

V: TRBV28
D: .
J: TRBJ1-5
DNA: TGTGCCAGCAGATCCTCTCCTCCCGGGGGTAGCAATCAGCCCCAGCATTTT
CDR3: CASRSSPPGGSNQPQHF

V: TRBV7-8
D: TRBD1
J: TRBJ1-2
DNA: TGTGCCAGCAGCTTAGGGCCAGACAGGGTAAATGGCTACACCTTC
CDR3: CASSLGPDRVNGYTF

V: TRBV9
D: TRBD1
J: TRBJ2-1
DNA: TGTGCCAGCAGCGCCCGGGACAGGGGTTACAATGAGCAGTTCTTC
CDR3: CASSARDRGYNEQFF

V: TRBV28
D: .
J: TRBJ2-5
DNA: TGTGCCAGCAGTTTGGCAGGGGAGACCCAGTACTTC
CDR3: CASSLAGETQYF

V: TRBV24-1
D: TRBD1
J: TRBJ1-1
DNA: TGTGCCACCAGTGGTACTGGGACAGAGAAAGCTTTCTTT
CDR3: CATSGTGTEKAFF